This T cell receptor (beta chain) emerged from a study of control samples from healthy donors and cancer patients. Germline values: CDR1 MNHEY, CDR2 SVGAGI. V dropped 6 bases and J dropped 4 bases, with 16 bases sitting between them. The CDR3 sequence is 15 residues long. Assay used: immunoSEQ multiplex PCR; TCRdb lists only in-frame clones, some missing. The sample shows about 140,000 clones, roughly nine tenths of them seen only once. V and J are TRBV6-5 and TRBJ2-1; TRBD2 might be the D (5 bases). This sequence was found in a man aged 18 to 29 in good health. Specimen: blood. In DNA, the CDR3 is TGTGCCAGCAGCAACGGACCTAGCCCTTACAATGAGCAGTTCTTC. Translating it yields CASSNGPSPYNEQFF.